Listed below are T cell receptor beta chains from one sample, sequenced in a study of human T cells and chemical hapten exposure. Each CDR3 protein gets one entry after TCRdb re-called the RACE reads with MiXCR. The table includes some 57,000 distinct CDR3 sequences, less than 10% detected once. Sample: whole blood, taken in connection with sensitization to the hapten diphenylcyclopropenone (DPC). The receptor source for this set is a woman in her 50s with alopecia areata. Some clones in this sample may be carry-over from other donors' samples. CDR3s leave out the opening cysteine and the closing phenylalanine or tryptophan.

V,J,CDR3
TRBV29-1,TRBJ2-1,SASTQYNEQF
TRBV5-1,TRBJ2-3,ASTIQGAGDTQY
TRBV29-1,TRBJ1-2,SVSKGQGYGYT
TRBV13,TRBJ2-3,ASSSSSGTSDTDTQY
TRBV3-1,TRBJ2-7,ASSPPRGLSYEQY
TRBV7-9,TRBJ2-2,ASSSYRKPSTGELF
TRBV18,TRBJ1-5,ASSPGPVEPQH
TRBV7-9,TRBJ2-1,ASSIHRIREQYNEQF
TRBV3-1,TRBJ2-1,ASSQNRGGEQF
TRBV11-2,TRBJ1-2,ASSLATQTGNYGYT
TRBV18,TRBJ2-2,ASSGEIGTGELF
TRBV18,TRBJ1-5,ASSPGENQPQH
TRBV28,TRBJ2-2,ASSLTTGELF
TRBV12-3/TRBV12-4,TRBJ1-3,ASSLGTGLPYSGNTIY
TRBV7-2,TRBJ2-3,ASSLRSTEGTDTQY
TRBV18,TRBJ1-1,ASSPLAEANEAF
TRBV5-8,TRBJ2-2,ASSFHAGGEVAGELF
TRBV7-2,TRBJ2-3,ASTSLRGGGTDTQY
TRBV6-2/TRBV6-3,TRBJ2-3,ASSHTDTQY
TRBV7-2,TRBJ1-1,ASSLLGYTEAF
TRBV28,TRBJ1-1,ASTPSGRGHTEAF
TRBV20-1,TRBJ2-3,SARQVFLNTDTQY
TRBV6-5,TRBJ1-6,ASNPRQGFGNSPLH
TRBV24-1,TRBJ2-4,ATSGGELKNIQY
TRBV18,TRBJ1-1,ASSPPLGGTEAF
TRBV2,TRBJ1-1,ASSETGGGTEAF
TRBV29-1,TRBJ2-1,SVASGLAGDEQF
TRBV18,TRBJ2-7,ASSPAEPGYEQY
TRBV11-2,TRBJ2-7,ACRPTGGAGYEQY
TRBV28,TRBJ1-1,ASTETGWYTEAF
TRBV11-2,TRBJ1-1,ASSSARGLSTEAF
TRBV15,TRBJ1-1,ATSRGGTGNTEAF
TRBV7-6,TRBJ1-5,ASSQHEDQPQH
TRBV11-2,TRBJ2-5,ASSPVYLQETQY
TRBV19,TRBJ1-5,ASSRGVIRGGNQPQH
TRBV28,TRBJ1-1,ASRGTTQAF
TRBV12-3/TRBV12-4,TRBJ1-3,ASSFTGSSSNTIY
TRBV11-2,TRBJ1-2,ASSSPLTGYGYT
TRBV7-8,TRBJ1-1,ASSLAPDGEAF